This is a list of T cell receptor beta chains from one sample in a study of neoadjuvant anti-PD-1 for oral cavity cancer. This table comes from immunoSEQ multiplex PCR, and its TCRdb copy is limited to in-frame clones, with some not included. The repertoire has around 17,000 clones, around two thirds of them found once; the top ten carry about 3%. The sample consisted of PBMCs, taken before nivolumab (anti-PD-1) treatment. These TCRs come from a person aged 40 to 85 with oral cavity squamous cell carcinoma. Both conserved end residues are part of each CDR3. A D gene is named only where the DNA matches it firmly. Part of the rows lack a size; the others show once, few, many or a class for expanded clones.

j_gene: TRBJ1-1; d_gene: TRBD1; abundance: NA; len: 12; v_gene: TRBV11-2; CDR3aa: CASSLQGAEAFF; CDR3nt: TGTGCCAGCAGCTTACAGGGGGCTGAAGCTTTCTTT
j_gene: TRBJ2-1; d_gene: TRBD2; abundance: NA; len: 15; v_gene: TRBV13; CDR3aa: CASSLTSGSGIRQFF; CDR3nt: TGTGCCAGCAGCTTAACTAGCGGGAGTGGGATCAGGCAGTTCTTC
j_gene: TRBJ2-1; d_gene: NA; abundance: NA; len: 16; v_gene: TRBV5-1; CDR3aa: CASSSSAESRANEQFF; CDR3nt: TGCGCCAGCAGCTCCTCCGCTGAGTCTAGGGCCAATGAGCAGTTCTTC
j_gene: TRBJ2-7; d_gene: TRBD1; abundance: few; len: 15; v_gene: TRBV2; CDR3aa: CASSEAPGQGYEQYF; CDR3nt: TGTGCCAGCAGTGAAGCGCCGGGACAGGGCTACGAGCAGTACTTC
j_gene: TRBJ1-1; d_gene: NA; abundance: NA; len: 13; v_gene: TRBV10-3; CDR3aa: CAISEGRGAEAFF; CDR3nt: TGTGCCATCAGTGAGGGCAGGGGAGCTGAAGCTTTCTTT
j_gene: TRBJ1-2; d_gene: NA; abundance: NA; len: 14; v_gene: TRBV30; CDR3aa: CAWSFKTGIYGYTF; CDR3nt: TGTGCCTGGAGTTTTAAGACGGGCATCTATGGCTACACCTTC
j_gene: TRBJ2-1; d_gene: TRBD2; abundance: NA; len: 18; v_gene: TRBV5-4; CDR3aa: CASSSEGASGRISNEQFF; CDR3nt: TGTGCCAGCAGCTCTGAAGGGGCTAGCGGGAGGATTTCGAATGAGCAGTTCTTC
j_gene: TRBJ1-2; d_gene: NA; abundance: NA; len: 15; v_gene: TRBV27; CDR3aa: CASVERAGLNYGYTF; CDR3nt: TGTGCCAGCGTCGAACGGGCCGGGCTTAACTATGGCTACACCTTC
j_gene: TRBJ1-5; d_gene: NA; abundance: NA; len: 13; v_gene: TRBV27; CDR3aa: CASSPRTDQPQHF; CDR3nt: TGTGCCAGCAGTCCAAGGACAGATCAGCCCCAGCATTTT
j_gene: TRBJ1-4; d_gene: TRBD1; abundance: NA; len: 12; v_gene: TRBV7-8; CDR3aa: CASSSVQGELFF; CDR3nt: TGTGCCAGCAGCTCAGTCCAGGGGGAACTGTTTTTT
j_gene: TRBJ1-2; d_gene: NA; abundance: NA; len: 13; v_gene: TRBV2; CDR3aa: CASSPDSNYGYTF; CDR3nt: TGTGCCAGCAGTCCGGACAGCAACTATGGCTACACCTTC
j_gene: TRBJ1-5; d_gene: NA; abundance: NA; len: 13; v_gene: TRBV29-1; CDR3aa: CSVETGRDQPQHF; CDR3nt: TGCAGCGTTGAAACCGGCAGGGACCAGCCCCAGCATTTT
j_gene: TRBJ2-1; d_gene: TRBD2; abundance: NA; len: 16; v_gene: TRBV9; CDR3aa: CASSPRLAGGTNEQFF; CDR3nt: TGTGCCAGCAGCCCCCGACTAGCGGGAGGGACCAATGAGCAGTTCTTC
j_gene: TRBJ2-5; d_gene: TRBD1; abundance: NA; len: 17; v_gene: TRBV6-1; CDR3aa: CASSARRGTGAFETQYF; CDR3nt: TGTGCCAGCAGTGCCCGAAGGGGGACAGGGGCCTTTGAGACCCAGTACTTC
j_gene: TRBJ2-2; d_gene: NA; abundance: NA; len: 18; v_gene: TRBV11-2; CDR3aa: CASSPKPIVGRRTGELFF; CDR3nt: TGTGCCAGCAGCCCCAAGCCTATCGTTGGCCGCCGTACCGGGGAGCTGTTTTTT
j_gene: TRBJ2-7; d_gene: TRBD2; abundance: NA; len: 18; v_gene: TRBV11-2; CDR3aa: CASSSHPPASGRRNEQYF; CDR3nt: TGTGCCAGCAGCTCCCACCCCCCGGCTAGCGGGAGACGCAACGAGCAGTACTTC
j_gene: TRBJ2-1; d_gene: TRBD1; abundance: once; len: 14; v_gene: TRBV19; CDR3aa: CASSTGQGYNEQFF; CDR3nt: TGTGCCAGTAGTACGGGACAGGGGTACAATGAGCAGTTCTTC
j_gene: TRBJ2-7; d_gene: NA; abundance: NA; len: 12; v_gene: TRBV27; CDR3aa: CASRGSPYEQYF; CDR3nt: TGTGCCAGCAGGGGGAGCCCCTACGAGCAGTACTTC
j_gene: TRBJ1-5; d_gene: NA; abundance: NA; len: 13; v_gene: TRBV2; CDR3aa: CASNRGVGQSQHF; CDR3nt: TGTGCCAGCAATCGGGGGGTCGGCCAGTCCCAGCATTTT
j_gene: TRBJ1-1; d_gene: NA; abundance: NA; len: 12; v_gene: TRBV6-5; CDR3aa: CASSYSDGEAFF; CDR3nt: TGTGCCAGCAGTTACTCGGACGGAGAAGCTTTCTTT
j_gene: TRBJ2-3; d_gene: NA; abundance: NA; len: 11; v_gene: TRBV5-1; CDR3aa: CASSLTDTQYF; CDR3nt: TGCGCCAGCAGCTTGACGGATACGCAGTATTTT
j_gene: TRBJ2-2; d_gene: TRBD1; abundance: NA; len: 13; v_gene: TRBV6-1; CDR3aa: CASRGQAGGELFF; CDR3nt: TGTGCCAGCAGGGGACAGGCGGGCGGGGAGCTGTTTTTT
j_gene: TRBJ2-1; d_gene: NA; abundance: NA; len: 11; v_gene: TRBV10-3; CDR3aa: CAISELVEQFF; CDR3nt: TGTGCCATCAGTGAGTTGGTCGAGCAGTTCTTC
j_gene: TRBJ1-5; d_gene: NA; abundance: NA; len: 14; v_gene: TRBV19; CDR3aa: CASTFAQGNQPQHF; CDR3nt: TGTGCCAGTACTTTTGCGCAGGGCAATCAGCCCCAGCATTTT
j_gene: TRBJ2-3; d_gene: NA; abundance: few; len: 14; v_gene: TRBV5-1; CDR3aa: CASTKAGLTDTQYF; CDR3nt: TGCGCCAGCACCAAAGCGGGCCTCACAGATACGCAGTATTTT
j_gene: TRBJ1-1; d_gene: NA; abundance: few; len: 11; v_gene: TRBV29-1; CDR3aa: CSVVGFTEAFF; CDR3nt: TGCAGCGTTGTAGGGTTCACTGAAGCTTTCTTT
j_gene: TRBJ1-2; d_gene: NA; abundance: NA; len: 15; v_gene: TRBV2; CDR3aa: CASSGRTEANYGYTF; CDR3nt: TGTGCCAGCAGTGGTCGGACAGAGGCTAACTATGGCTACACCTTC
j_gene: TRBJ1-1; d_gene: TRBD1; abundance: NA; len: 16; v_gene: TRBV19; CDR3aa: CASREPTGGRPLAAFF; CDR3nt: TGTGCCAGTAGGGAACCGACAGGGGGCCGTCCCTTGGCCGCTTTCTTT
j_gene: TRBJ2-6; d_gene: NA; abundance: NA; len: 16; v_gene: TRBV5-1; CDR3aa: CASATFGYSGANVLTF; CDR3nt: TGCGCCAGCGCCACTTTCGGGTACTCTGGGGCCAACGTCCTGACTTTC
j_gene: TRBJ2-3; d_gene: TRBD1; abundance: NA; len: 16; v_gene: TRBV9; CDR3aa: CASSSGQGRGTDTQYF; CDR3nt: TGTGCCAGCAGCTCAGGACAGGGGAGAGGTACAGATACGCAGTATTTT
j_gene: TRBJ1-1; d_gene: TRBD1; abundance: NA; len: 16; v_gene: TRBV7-2; CDR3aa: CASSLADRGVNTEAFF; CDR3nt: TGTGCCAGCAGCTTAGCAGACAGGGGCGTGAACACTGAAGCTTTCTTT
j_gene: TRBJ2-7; d_gene: NA; abundance: NA; len: 14; v_gene: TRBV19; CDR3aa: CASSTRDGPYEQYF; CDR3nt: TGTGCCAGTAGTACTCGGGACGGACCCTACGAGCAGTACTTC
j_gene: TRBJ1-2; d_gene: NA; abundance: NA; len: 15; v_gene: TRBV21-1; CDR3aa: CASSPPGGDNYGYTF; CDR3nt: TGTGCCAGCAGCCCTCCCGGGGGGGACAACTATGGCTACACCTTC
j_gene: TRBJ2-7; d_gene: TRBD1; abundance: NA; len: 15; v_gene: TRBV27; CDR3aa: CASSLFFQGAREQYF; CDR3nt: TGTGCCAGCAGTTTATTTTTCCAGGGGGCGCGGGAGCAGTACTTC
j_gene: TRBJ2-2; d_gene: NA; abundance: NA; len: 15; v_gene: TRBV10-1; CDR3aa: CASSGGDGVAGELFF; CDR3nt: TGCGCCAGCAGTGGGGGGGACGGGGTTGCCGGGGAGCTGTTTTTT
j_gene: TRBJ2-3; d_gene: TRBD1; abundance: few; len: 14; v_gene: TRBV2; CDR3aa: CASMPGQITDTQYF; CDR3nt: TGTGCCAGCATGCCGGGACAGATCACAGATACGCAGTATTTT
j_gene: TRBJ1-4; d_gene: NA; abundance: few; len: 16; v_gene: TRBV27; CDR3aa: CASSLTPPGAYEKLFF; CDR3nt: TGTGCCAGCAGTTTAACCCCCCCCGGGGCGTATGAAAAACTGTTTTTT
j_gene: TRBJ2-2; d_gene: NA; abundance: NA; len: 14; v_gene: TRBV6-5; CDR3aa: CASALLGEAGELFF; CDR3nt: TGTGCCAGCGCCCTCTTAGGGGAAGCCGGGGAGCTGTTTTTT
j_gene: TRBJ1-6; d_gene: TRBD1; abundance: NA; len: 15; v_gene: TRBV30; CDR3aa: CAWSVGQGASSPLHF; CDR3nt: TGTGCCTGGAGTGTAGGTCAGGGGGCGAGTTCACCCCTCCACTTT
j_gene: TRBJ2-2; d_gene: NA; abundance: NA; len: 14; v_gene: TRBV14; CDR3aa: CASSQEIRTGELFF; CDR3nt: TGTGCCAGCAGCCAAGAGATTCGCACCGGGGAGCTGTTTTTT
j_gene: TRBJ2-2; d_gene: NA; abundance: NA; len: 15; v_gene: TRBV2; CDR3aa: CASSGSGANTGELFF; CDR3nt: TGTGCCAGCAGTGGCTCGGGAGCTAACACCGGGGAGCTGTTTTTT
j_gene: TRBJ2-2; d_gene: NA; abundance: once; len: 11; v_gene: TRBV29-1; CDR3aa: CSVAAAGELFF; CDR3nt: TGCAGCGTTGCTGCGGCCGGGGAGCTGTTTTTT
j_gene: TRBJ2-3; d_gene: TRBD2; abundance: NA; len: 15; v_gene: TRBV30; CDR3aa: CAWSGLAPSTDTQYF; CDR3nt: TGTGCCTGGAGTGGACTAGCGCCTAGCACAGATACGCAGTATTTT
j_gene: TRBJ1-5; d_gene: TRBD1; abundance: NA; len: 14; v_gene: TRBV6-1; CDR3aa: CASSVTGGDQPQHF; CDR3nt: TGTGCCAGCAGTGTAACAGGGGGCGATCAGCCCCAGCATTTT
j_gene: TRBJ1-1; d_gene: TRBD1; abundance: NA; len: 16; v_gene: TRBV11-2; CDR3aa: CASSLVTGGLRTEAFF; CDR3nt: TGTGCCAGCAGCTTGGTTACAGGGGGGTTGAGGACTGAAGCTTTCTTT
j_gene: TRBJ1-2; d_gene: NA; abundance: once; len: 15; v_gene: TRBV19; CDR3aa: CASSMGAGAVYGYTF; CDR3nt: TGTGCCAGTAGTATGGGGGCCGGGGCGGTCTATGGCTACACCTTC
j_gene: TRBJ2-7; d_gene: TRBD2; abundance: NA; len: 15; v_gene: TRBV10-3; CDR3aa: CAISDGGGYSYEQYF; CDR3nt: TGTGCCATCAGTGACGGCGGGGGGTACTCCTACGAGCAGTACTTC
j_gene: TRBJ2-7; d_gene: NA; abundance: NA; len: 15; v_gene: TRBV29-1; CDR3aa: CSVVFGISFVGEQYF; CDR3nt: TGCAGCGTTGTCTTTGGGATTTCCTTTGTTGGCGAGCAGTACTTC
j_gene: TRBJ2-7; d_gene: NA; abundance: few; len: 16; v_gene: TRBV27; CDR3aa: CASSHIRDRRSYEQYF; CDR3nt: TGTGCCAGCAGTCACATCCGGGACCGACGCTCCTACGAGCAGTACTTC
j_gene: TRBJ1-1; d_gene: NA; abundance: NA; len: 14; v_gene: TRBV10-3; CDR3aa: CAISPIGGGTEAFF; CDR3nt: TGTGCCATCAGTCCAATAGGGGGAGGCACTGAAGCTTTCTTT
j_gene: TRBJ2-3; d_gene: TRBD2; abundance: NA; len: 15; v_gene: TRBV27; CDR3aa: CASSRLAGYTDTQYF; CDR3nt: TGTGCCAGCAGTCGGCTAGCGGGCTACACAGATACGCAGTATTTT
j_gene: TRBJ2-5; d_gene: NA; abundance: few; len: 16; v_gene: TRBV30; CDR3aa: CAWSTGTNSLQETQYF; CDR3nt: TGTGCCTGGAGTACGGGGACGAACTCATTACAAGAGACCCAGTACTTC
j_gene: TRBJ2-7; d_gene: TRBD2; abundance: NA; len: 14; v_gene: TRBV6-6; CDR3aa: CASTVAGVSYEQYF; CDR3nt: TGTGCCAGCACTGTAGCGGGGGTCTCCTACGAGCAGTACTTC